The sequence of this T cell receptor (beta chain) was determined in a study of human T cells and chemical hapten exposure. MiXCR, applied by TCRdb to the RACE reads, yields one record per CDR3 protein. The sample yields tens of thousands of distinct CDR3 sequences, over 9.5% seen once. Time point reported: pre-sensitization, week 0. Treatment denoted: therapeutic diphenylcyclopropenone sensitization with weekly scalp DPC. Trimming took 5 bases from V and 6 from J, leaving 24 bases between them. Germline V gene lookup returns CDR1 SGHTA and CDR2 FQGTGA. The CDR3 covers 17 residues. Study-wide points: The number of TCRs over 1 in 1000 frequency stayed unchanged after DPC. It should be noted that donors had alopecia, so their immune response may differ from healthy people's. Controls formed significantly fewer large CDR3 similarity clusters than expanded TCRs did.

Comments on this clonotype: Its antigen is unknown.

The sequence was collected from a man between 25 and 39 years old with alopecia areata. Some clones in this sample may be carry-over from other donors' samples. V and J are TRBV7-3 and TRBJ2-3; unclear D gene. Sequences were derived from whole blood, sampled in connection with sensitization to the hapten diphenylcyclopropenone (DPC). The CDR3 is CASSPSGLSSVTDTQYF. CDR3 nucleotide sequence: TGTGCCAGCAGCCCCTCGGGTCTTAGCTCGGTTACTGATACGCAGTATTTT.